The 8 T cell receptor beta chains reported below all come from one sample, sequenced in a study of cytomegalovirus exposure and HLA in healthy donors. The PCR used 60 Vbeta and 13 Jbeta primers. TCRdb's table, derived via immunoSEQ multiplex PCR, lists solely in-frame clones and lacks some. Among about 140,000 clones listed, 70% to 85% were seen once. Material for sequencing was PBMCs. Receptors originate from a man aged 40-49 years in good health and CMV-seropositive.

V gene TRBV6-5 combines with J gene TRBJ1-2; the D gene is possibly TRBD1 (6 bases). Per germline, CDR1 MNHEY and CDR2 SVGAGI. Deletions cut 3 bases from V and 3 bases from J, with 14 bases between. The CDR3 sequence is 15 residues long. CDR3 coding DNA: TGTGCCAGCAGTTATCGGGTGGACAGCTACTATGGCTACACCTTC. Translation gives CASSYRVDSYYGYTF.

CDR3 loop: CASRGGNQPQHF. As DNA, the CDR3 is TGTGCCAGCAGAGGGGGTAATCAGCCCCAGCATTTT. The V and J genes are TRBV27 and TRBJ1-5; D possibly corresponds to TRBD1 (6 bases). The ends were cut back, 6 bases at V and 4 bases at J, with 7 bases in the middle. The CDR3 has 12 amino acids. CDR1 and CDR2 (germline): MNHEY, SMNVEV (reference sequence).

This chain connects TRBV4-1 to TRBJ2-7, with D perhaps matching TRBD1 (6 bases). The ends were cut back, 8 bases at V and 3 bases at J, with 26 bases in the middle. In germline, CDR1 is MGHRA, CDR2 YSYEKL. The CDR3 contains 17 residues. The CDR3 sequence is CASAQETFGDRYYEQYF. The CDR3 nucleotides read TGCGCCAGCGCACAAGAGACATTCGGAGACAGGTACTACGAGCAGTACTTC.

This clone was detected a few times. V usage is TRBV6-5 and J usage is TRBJ1-3; D unclear. Germline CDR1 reads MNHEY; CDR2 reads SVGAGI. The germline V and J ends were trimmed by 0 bases and 0 bases, with 9 bases remaining between them. This CDR3 is 16 amino acids long. CDR3 sequence: CASSYSTPVSGNTIYF. DNA of the CDR3: TGTGCCAGCAGTTACTCGACTCCAGTCTCTGGAAACACCATATATTTT.

The V and J genes are TRBV2 and TRBJ1-5; 8 bases map to TRBD1. CDR1 SNHLY and CDR2 FYNNEI come from the germline V gene. The CDR3 extends over 14 amino acids. V lost 10 bases to trimming and J lost 1 base; unmatched junction nucleotides: 6. Here the CDR3 reads CATKDRASNQPQHF. CDR3 nucleotide sequence: TGTGCCACCAAGGACAGGGCGAGCAATCAGCCCCAGCATTTT.

The chain couples TRBV30 to TRBJ2-3, with 8 bases that match TRBD1. The CDR3 totals 14 residues. Per the germline V gene, CDR1 is GTSNPN and CDR2 is SVGIG (reference sequence). This CDR3 is CATPGTGPPDTQYF. CDR3 bases: TGTGCAACCCCCGGGACAGGACCTCCCGATACGCAGTATTTT.

A single count supports this clone. The gene calls are TRBV9 and TRBJ1-1, with D perhaps matching TRBD1 (6 bases). This CDR3 is 14 amino acids long. Between the trimmed V and J ends, which lost 0 bases and 7 bases, there was a span of 13 bases. The germline V gene has CDR1 SGDLS and CDR2 YYNGEE. The CDR3, as DNA: TGTGCCAGCAGCGTAGGGGTAACGACAGGTGAAGCTTTCTTT. Amino acid sequence: CASSVGVTTGEAFF.

This clone appeared a few times. V gene TRBV5-1 combines with J gene TRBJ2-5; possible D gene TRBD2, 6 bases. The CDR3 spans 13 residues. Looked up from germline, CDR1 is SGHRS and CDR2 is YFSETQ. V was pared by 3 bases and J by 5 bases, with 11 bases between. Here the CDR3 DNA reads TGCGCCAGCAGCTCCCGGGAGTGGGAGACCCAGTACTTC. It codes for CASSSREWETQYF.